The 22 T cell receptor beta chains below all came from one sample that was sequenced in a study of blood T cell repertoires in COVID-19. Method: immunoSEQ multiplex PCR; TCRdb's copy keeps in-frame clones and lacks some. The sample yields over 150,000 clones, approximately 91% seen once. Material: peripheral blood. Every receptor here comes from a man between 18 and 29 years old with acute or convalescent COVID-19.

The rearrangement joins TRBV6-5 to TRBJ1-1; 7 nucleotides agree with TRBD1. CDR1 MNHEY and CDR2 SVGAGI come from the germline V gene. The V segment lost 2 bases and the J segment 0 bases; nucleotides outside the gene matches: 6. The CDR3 has 16 amino acids. The chain's CDR3 is CASSYATGFMNTEAFF. CDR3 in DNA: TGTGCCAGCAGTTACGCGACAGGGTTCATGAACACTGAAGCTTTCTTT.

The V and J genes are TRBV5-1 and TRBJ2-7, with 8 positions matching TRBD1. The trim removed 1 base at V and 0 bases at J, leaving 6 bases unmatched. Germline lookup yields CDR1 SGHRS and CDR2 YFSETQ. This CDR3 comprises 16 residues. The CDR3 here is CASSLTGQASSYEQYF. The CDR3 DNA is TGCGCCAGCAGCTTGACGGGACAGGCCAGCTCCTACGAGCAGTACTTC.

The chain combines TRBV6-2 or TRBV6-3 with TRBJ2-7; D ambiguous. The CDR3 runs 13 residues. The germline V gene has CDR1 MNHEY and CDR2 SVGEGT. Trimming removed 6 bases from V and 7 bases from J, with 16 bases in between. This CDR3 reads CASSNRVSLEQYF. Here the CDR3 DNA reads TGTGCCAGCAGCAACCGGGTTTCCCTGGAGCAGTACTTC.

This sequence joins TRBV30 and TRBJ1-1; D not certain. V gave up 4 bases and J gave up 7 bases, with 10 bases separating them. CDR1 and CDR2 (germline): GTSNPN, SVGIG (reference sequence). The length of the CDR3 is 11 residues. The CDR3 DNA reads as TGTGCCTGGATAAGCATTCATGAAGCTTTCTTT. It codes for CAWISIHEAFF.

The chain links TRBV7-9 to TRBJ2-1; 9 bases are a match to TRBD2. CDR1 and CDR2 from the germline V gene are SEHNR and FQNEAQ (reference sequence). Germline trimming cut 1 base from V and 7 bases from J; bases unmatched to any gene: 5. There are 15 residues in the CDR3. In DNA form, the CDR3 reads TGTGCCAGCAGCTTAGTAGGCGGGGGGGCTAATGAGCAGTTCTTC. It specifies CASSLVGGGANEQFF.

V and J are TRBV5-1 and TRBJ2-7; 8 bases are a match to TRBD1. V lost 2 bases to trimming and J lost 7 bases; unmatched junction nucleotides: 8. This CDR3 is built from 14 residues. The germline V gene encodes CDR1 SGHRS and CDR2 YFSETQ. The DNA for the CDR3 is TGCGCCAGCAGCTTCCGTGACAGGGGCCGGGAGCAGTACTTC. Its translation is CASSFRDRGREQYF.

The chain has TRBV5-1 and TRBJ2-1, with 7 positions matching TRBD1. Germline CDR1 and CDR2: SGHRS and YFSETQ. The CDR3 loop spans 17 amino acids. J lost 3 bases, V lost 3 bases, and 12 bases had no gene match. The CDR3 is CASSSRYGQEIYNEQFF. The CDR3 DNA reads as TGCGCCAGCAGCTCTAGATACGGACAGGAAATCTACAATGAGCAGTTCTTC.

The chain employs TRBV5-1 and TRBJ2-1; 7 bases map to TRBD2. The germline V gene has CDR1 SGHRS and CDR2 YFSETQ. The CDR3 has 15 residues. V lost 6 bases to trimming and J lost 3 bases; unmatched junction nucleotides: 9. The CDR3 reads CASTLATGGYNEQFF. CDR3 bases: TGCGCCAGCACCTTAGCGACGGGGGGCTACAATGAGCAGTTCTTC.

The rearrangement uses TRBV19 and TRBJ2-5, with 7 bases that match TRBD1. CDR1 is LNHDA and CDR2 is SQIVND in the germline V gene (reference sequence). V dropped 3 bases and J dropped 5; count of bases not matched to a gene: 3. The CDR3 has 13 residues. In nucleotides, the CDR3 is TGTGCCAGTAGTATGGACAGGCGGGAGACCCAGTACTTC. Residues: CASSMDRRETQYF.

This clone was detected a few times. CDR3 amino acids: CASTPRETQYF. CDR3 bases: TGTGCCAGCACCCCCCGAGAGACCCAGTACTTC. The chain joins TRBV6-5 to TRBJ2-5; D unclear. Germline CDR1 reads MNHEY; CDR2 reads SVGAGI. The CDR3 is 11 amino acids. V lost 7 bases, J lost 4 bases, and 7 bases lay in between.

The chain recombines TRBV5-1 with TRBJ2-3; perhaps TRBD2 as D (5 bases). CDR1 SGHRS and CDR2 YFSETQ come from the germline V gene. V dropped 2 bases and J dropped 3 bases, with 13 bases sitting between them. CDR3 length equals 15 residues. The CDR3 loop reads CASSFDYQRTDTQYF. The CDR3 bases are TGCGCCAGCAGCTTCGACTACCAAAGGACAGATACGCAGTATTTT.

This clone was seen a handful of times. CDR3 bases: TGTGCCAGCAGCCAAAGGACTAGCGGGGAGCGTGAGCAGTTCTTC. Amino acids: CASSQRTSGEREQFF. V usage is TRBV7-2 and J usage is TRBJ2-1; 12 bases align to TRBD2. Germline CDR1 SGHTA, CDR2 FQGNSA. The CDR3 consists of 15 residues. Trimming cost V 5 bases and J 9 bases; bases outside gene matches: 8.

The V and J genes are TRBV30 and TRBJ1-3; a weak D match, TRBD1 (5 bases). The CDR3 is 14 amino acids. CDR1 is GTSNPN, CDR2 SVGIG, per germline (reference sequence). V gave up 3 bases and J gave up 2 bases, with 11 bases separating them. CDR3 in amino acids: CAWSSGFAGNTIYF. The CDR3 DNA reads as TGTGCCTGGAGCTCAGGGTTTGCTGGAAACACCATATATTTT.

V gene TRBV5-5 combines with J gene TRBJ1-2; 7 bases map to TRBD1. CDR3 length: 17 amino acids. Per the germline V gene, CDR1 is SGHKS and CDR2 is YYEKEE (reference sequence). Trimming took 1 base from V and 0 from J; bases not matched to a gene: 9. DNA for the CDR3: TGTGCCAGCAGCTTGATGACAGGGAGAGGGGCTAACTATGGCTACACCTTC. This translates into CASSLMTGRGANYGYTF.

This clone has a handful of counts. This chain connects TRBV6-2 or TRBV6-3 to TRBJ1-5; 9 nucleotides line up with TRBD1. CDR1 and CDR2 (germline): MNHEY, SVGEGT. The CDR3 is 14 residues long. Trimming cost V 2 bases and J 6 bases; bases outside gene matches: 2. The CDR3 bases are TGTGCCAGCAGTTACGGGACAGGGCTTCAGCCCCAGCATTTT. Amino acid sequence: CASSYGTGLQPQHF.

The genes are TRBV19 and TRBJ1-3; D is undetermined. The CDR3 is 13 amino acids. V shed 8 bases and J shed 2 bases, with 10 bases lying between them. CDR1 and CDR2 (germline): LNHDA, SQIVND (reference sequence). CDR3 in amino acids: CASEGGTGNTIYF. Written as DNA, the CDR3 is TGTGCCAGTGAGGGAGGAACTGGAAACACCATATATTTT.

This chain joins TRBV6-6 and TRBJ1-5; the D is unclear. Deletions cut 6 bases from V and 6 bases from J, with 12 bases between. This CDR3 is built from 13 residues. Germline values: CDR1 MNHNY, CDR2 SVGAGI (reference sequence). CDR3 region: CASRPVAGQPQHF. CDR3 DNA: TGTGCCAGCAGGCCCGTTGCGGGTCAGCCCCAGCATTTT.

The J gene is TRBJ2-7, the V gene TRBV9, with 8 bases fitting TRBD1. The J segment lost 3 bases and the V segment lost 4 bases, leaving 6 bases of the junction unmatched. CDR1 is SGDLS and CDR2 is YYNGEE in the germline V gene. The CDR3 spans 14 residues. The CDR3 spells CASSYRGSNYEQYF. CDR3 coding DNA: TGTGCCAGCAGCTACAGGGGGTCAAACTACGAGCAGTACTTC.

The chain combines TRBV11-3 with TRBJ2-3, with TRBD1 identical over 7 bases. After removal of 4 bases from V and 2 bases from J, the junction contained 6 bases not matched to a gene. The CDR3 is 15 amino acids. Germline V gene sequence: CDR1 SGHNT, CDR2 YENEEA. Here the CDR3 DNA reads TGTGCCAGCAGCTCCTCGGGACAGCACACAGATACGCAGTATTTT. This encodes CASSSSGQHTDTQYF.

The chain uses TRBV9 and TRBJ2-2, with a possible D match to TRBD1 (6 bases). The CDR3 is 15 amino acids. CDR1 is SGDLS and CDR2 is YYNGEE in the germline V gene. Deletions cut 3 bases from V and 3 bases from J, with 12 bases between. The CDR3 is CASSARDTYTGELFF. Here the CDR3 DNA reads TGTGCCAGCAGCGCCCGGGACACCTACACCGGGGAGCTGTTTTTT. Using reference TRBV9 and TRBJ2-2 for the parts outside the CDR3, the full variable domain is DSGVTQTPKHLITATGQRVTLRCSPRSGDLSVYWYQQSLDQGLQFLIQYYNGEERAKGNILERFSAQQFPDLHSELNLSSLELGDSALYFCASSARDTYTGELFFGEGSRLTVL.

The chain combines TRBV2 with TRBJ1-1; TRBD1 aligns across 8 bases. The CDR3 extends over 13 amino acids. Germline values: CDR1 SNHLY, CDR2 FYNNEI. V shed 8 bases and J 4 bases; nucleotides not matched to a gene: 6. The DNA of the CDR3 is TGTGCCAGCGGTGGACAGGGTGGCACTGAAGCTTTCTTT. Amino acids: CASGGQGGTEAFF.

This clone was counted once. The V and J genes are TRBV6-2 or TRBV6-3 and TRBJ2-7; D is unclear. Germline V gene data show CDR1 as MNHEY and CDR2 as SVGEGT. V was cut by 0 bases and J by 2 bases, with 8 bases left in between. This CDR3 contains 14 residues. For the CDR3, the DNA is TGTGCCAGCAGTTACTCGTCGGTGACCTACGAGCAGTACTTC. It translates to CASSYSSVTYEQYF.